These 28 T cell receptor beta chains were all obtained from the same sample, sequenced in a study of cytomegalovirus exposure and HLA in healthy donors. In the PCR, 60 Vbeta and 13 Jbeta primers were used. Sequencing was performed with immunoSEQ multiplex PCR; in TCRdb, only in-frame clones are kept and a portion is missing. Among around 150,000 clones, roughly 80% were seen once, and the ten largest hold more than 2%. The material sequenced was PBMCs. All receptors derive from a man aged 45-65 years in good health and CMV-seropositive.

The rearrangement links TRBV4-3 to TRBJ2-1; no clear D. Per the germline V gene, CDR1 is LGHNA and CDR2 is YSLEER. Trimming stripped 6 bases from V and 4 bases from J, with 19 bases between. The CDR3 totals 16 residues. The CDR3 DNA reads as TGCGCCAGCAGTCCAAGAGCCAACGGAGCGTACAATGAGCAGTTCTTC. Translated: CASSPRANGAYNEQFF.

The chain combines TRBV6-6 with TRBJ2-5; possibly TRBD2 for D (6 bases). CDR1 is MNHNY, CDR2 SVGAGI, per germline (reference sequence). V lost 4 bases, J lost 3 bases, and 18 bases lay in between. The CDR3 contains 16 residues. The CDR3 reads CASSFWSGTWEETQYF. CDR3 nucleotide sequence: TGTGCCAGCAGTTTCTGGTCCGGGACTTGGGAAGAGACCCAGTACTTC.

This clone was seen only once. The chain joins TRBV4-2 to TRBJ2-5; TRBD2 aligns across 11 bases. Trimming at V came to 1 base and at J to 5 bases, leaving 6 bases not matched to a gene. The length of the CDR3 is 16 residues. In germline, CDR1 is LGHNA, CDR2 YNFKEQ. CDR3: CASSQVGSGGAETQYF. The CDR3 region has the DNA TGTGCCAGCAGCCAAGTAGGTAGCGGGGGGGCCGAGACCCAGTACTTC.

The chain uses TRBV5-1 and TRBJ1-2; D remains unclear. Germline loops: CDR1 SGHRS, CDR2 YFSETQ. There are 14 residues in the CDR3. Trimming shortened V by 4 bases and J by 8 bases, and 18 bases separated the two germline ends. The CDR3 reads CASSASISSEGYTF. CDR3 nucleotide sequence: TGCGCCAGCAGCGCGAGTATCTCCTCCGAGGGCTACACCTTC. Variable domain in full (rest from reference TRBV5-1 and TRBJ1-2): KAGVTQTPRYLIKTRGQQVTLSCSPISGHRSVSWYQQTPGQGLQFLFEYFSETQRNKGNFPGRFSGRQFSNSRSEMNVSTLELGDSALYLCASSASISSEGYTFGSGTRLTVV.

This clone was found a few times. This sequence joins TRBV7-2 and TRBJ1-3, with 9 bases fitting TRBD1. CDR3 length: 15 residues. Germline V gene lookup returns CDR1 SGHTA and CDR2 FQGNSA. The V and J ends lost 3 bases and 1 base, in that order; junction bases with no gene match: 1. This CDR3 reads CASSLDRGSGNTIYF. The CDR3 DNA sequence: TGTGCCAGCAGCTTGGACAGGGGTTCTGGAAACACCATATATTTT.

The rearrangement uses TRBV21-1 and TRBJ2-7; the table's D call of TRBD1 was not tested on the DNA. TRBV21-1 is labeled a pseudogene. The CDR3 covers 14 residues. The CDR3 loop is CASSIDRQTYEQYF. CDR3 sequence (DNA): TGTGCCAGCAGCATCGACAGGCAAACCTACGAGCAGTACTTC.

There are a few counts of this clone. The CDR3 region is CKSEQFEEGTEAFF. The CDR3, as DNA: TGTAAATCAGAGCAGTTCGAGGAGGGCACTGAAGCTTTCTTT. This sequence joins TRBV6-5 and TRBJ1-1; no definite D call. CDR3 length: 14 amino acids. Germline V gene lookup returns CDR1 MNHEY and CDR2 SVGAGI.

This clone occurred a few times. The chain has TRBV19 and TRBJ2-2; D is uncertain. V gave up 5 bases and J gave up 2 bases, with 12 bases separating them. The CDR3 length is 15 residues. Germline CDR1 LNHDA, CDR2 SQIVND (reference sequence). DNA of the CDR3: TGTGCCAGTAGTTCCTACCTTAGAAACACCGGGGAGCTGTTTTTT. Translation gives CASSSYLRNTGELFF.

This clone was counted once. The V gene is TRBV29-1, the J gene TRBJ2-3, with 7 bases lining up with TRBD1. The CDR3 extends over 14 amino acids. V was pared by 4 bases and J by 4 bases, with 8 bases of the junction left unmatched. Germline loops: CDR1 SQVTM, CDR2 ANQGSEA. The CDR3 here is CSVARQGRPDTQYF. The CDR3 bases are TGCAGCGTTGCAAGACAGGGCCGTCCAGATACGCAGTATTTT.

The chain has TRBV7-9 and TRBJ1-1; 9 bases agree with TRBD1. The V gene end was trimmed by 4 bases and the J gene end by 3 bases; junction bases not matched to a gene: 18. There are 19 residues in the CDR3. Germline-derived CDR1 and CDR2 are SEHNR and FQNEAQ (reference sequence). The CDR3 reads CASSSQPDRGRFADTEAFF. In DNA, the CDR3 is TGTGCCAGCAGCTCCCAACCGGACAGGGGCCGGTTTGCGGACACTGAAGCTTTCTTT.

The chain recombines TRBV19 with TRBJ1-1; TRBD1 matches at 7 bases. Germline-derived CDR1 and CDR2 are LNHDA and SQIVND (reference sequence). The CDR3 extends over 14 amino acids. V trimming: 5 bases; J trimming: 6 bases; junction bases outside the gene matches: 9. Here the CDR3 DNA reads TGTGCCAGTAGTGCTTCAGGGGGTCGGGCTGAAGCTTTCTTT. Residues: CASSASGGRAEAFF.

The chain combines TRBV5-1 with TRBJ2-7; 12 nucleotides line up with TRBD2. The CDR3 is 14 residues long. After removal of 4 bases from V and 3 bases from J, the junction contained 2 bases not matched to a gene. Germline CDR1 reads SGHRS; CDR2 reads YFSETQ. DNA for the CDR3: TGCGCCAGCAGCGAACTAGCGGGGGGCTACGAGCAGTACTTC. Translating it yields CASSELAGGYEQYF.

This clone was seen a handful of times. This chain uses TRBV5-1 with TRBJ1-1; 7 nucleotides line up with TRBD1. CDR1 and CDR2 (germline): SGHRS, YFSETQ. V trimming: 3 bases; J trimming: 7 bases; junction bases outside the gene matches: 9. The CDR3 runs to 14 residues. CDR3 amino acids: CASSSTPQGGEAFF. CDR3 nucleotide sequence: TGCGCCAGCAGCTCAACCCCGCAGGGGGGTGAAGCTTTCTTT. The variable domain in full, completed from reference TRBV5-1 and TRBJ1-1, reads KAGVTQTPRYLIKTRGQQVTLSCSPISGHRSVSWYQQTPGQGLQFLFEYFSETQRNKGNFPGRFSGRQFSNSRSEMNVSTLELGDSALYLCASSSTPQGGEAFFGQGTRLTVV.

The chain carries TRBV29-1 and TRBJ2-7; 9 bases are a match to TRBD2. Germline lookup yields CDR1 SQVTM and CDR2 ANQGSEA. J was trimmed by 7 bases and V by 4 bases; bases with no gene match: 5. The CDR3 spans 12 residues. CDR3 loop: CSVVAGGREQYF. The CDR3 DNA sequence: TGCAGCGTTGTTGCGGGGGGGCGAGAGCAGTACTTC.

The chain employs TRBV7-2 and TRBJ2-7; D is ambiguous. The CDR3 is 13 residues long. The germline V gene has CDR1 SGHTA and CDR2 FQGNSA. Trimming stripped 5 bases from V and 4 bases from J, with 12 bases between. The CDR3 loop reads CASSPTVRYEQYF. CDR3 nucleotides: TGTGCCAGCAGCCCGACCGTCAGGTACGAGCAGTACTTC.

This chain uses TRBV4-3 with TRBJ1-2; tentatively, D is TRBD1 (5 bases). Per germline, CDR1 LGHNA and CDR2 YSLEER. The CDR3 is 16 residues long. V lost 1 base and J lost 0, with 12 bases in between. CDR3 nucleotide sequence: TGCGCCAGCAGCCAAGGAGTCGGGGGGTCTAACTATGGCTACACCTTC. This encodes CASSQGVGGSNYGYTF.

This clone was detected a few times. V and J are TRBV7-2 and TRBJ2-2; perhaps TRBD2 as D (6 bases). The ends were cut back, 3 bases at V and 4 bases at J, with 6 bases in the middle. Germline assignment: CDR1 SGHTA and CDR2 FQGNSA. The length of the CDR3 is 13 residues. CDR3 bases: TGTGCCAGCAGCTTCGGGGGCACCGGGGAGCTGTTTTTT. It is translated as CASSFGGTGELFF.

This chain links TRBV6-6 with TRBJ1-1; 7 bases are shared with TRBD1. The germline CDR1 and CDR2 sequences are MNHNY and SVGAGI (reference sequence). V was pared by 8 bases and J by 4 bases, with 7 bases of the junction left unmatched. The CDR3 spans 13 residues. DNA for the CDR3: TGTGCCAGCTTCCAGGGGGTTACCACTGAAGCTTTCTTT. The encoded protein is CASFQGVTTEAFF.

This clone has a handful of counts. The chain links TRBV5-8 to TRBJ2-2; no reliable D call. The CDR3 is made up of 12 amino acids. Trimming removed 1 base at V and 7 bases at J, with 5 bases between. Germline V gene data show CDR1 as SGHTS and CDR2 as YDEGEE. The CDR3, as DNA: TGTGCCAGCAGCTTGCTTCGCGGGGAGCTGTTTTTT. The encoded protein is CASSLLRGELFF.

The chain combines TRBV2 with TRBJ2-7; 10 nucleotides match TRBD1. The CDR3 consists of 14 residues. The junction had 7 bases not matched to a gene; V was cut back by 4 bases and J by 7 bases. CDR1 is SNHLY, CDR2 FYNNEI, per germline. The CDR3 DNA is TGTGCCAGCAGTGGACCGACAGGGGGCCGGGAGCAGTACTTC. This gives the protein CASSGPTGGREQYF.

V gene TRBV6-1 combines with J gene TRBJ2-5, with TRBD1 matching over 9 bases. CDR1 MNHNS and CDR2 SASEGT come from the germline V gene. The CDR3 consists of 14 residues. J lost 7 bases, V lost 5 bases, and 8 bases had no gene match. In DNA, the CDR3 is TGTGCCAGCAGTTGGCGGGACAGGGCGATGACCCAGTACTTC. Translation: CASSWRDRAMTQYF.

On this clone: The junction and the germline gene differ at one end; a read error may be behind it. Other DNA sequences in this specimen translate into the identical CDR3. The rearrangement joins TRBV27 to TRBJ2-7; maybe TRBD1 (6 bases). Germline loops: CDR1 MNHEY, CDR2 SMNVEV (reference sequence). This CDR3 region has 14 residues. CDR3 nucleotide sequence: TGTGCCAGCAGTTTGGCCAGGGGAACCTACGAGCAGTACTTT. This encodes CASSLARGTYEQYF.

In its sample, this clone was seen a few times. The chain couples TRBV6-5 to TRBJ2-7; TRBD1 matches at 7 bases. The V gene's germline CDR1 is MNHEY and CDR2 SVGAGI. After removal of 6 bases from V and 0 bases from J, the junction contained 5 bases not matched to a gene. The CDR3 extends over 14 amino acids. The CDR3 loop is CASSQRQGSYEQYF. The CDR3 DNA is TGTGCCAGCAGCCAACGACAGGGCTCCTACGAGCAGTACTTC.

This clone has just one count. The genes are TRBV10-2 and TRBJ2-7; perhaps TRBD1 as D (5 bases). The CDR3 totals 12 residues. Trimming removed 3 bases at V and 5 bases at J, with 8 bases between. Germline V gene sequence: CDR1 WSHSY, CDR2 SAAADI. The CDR3 sequence: CASSELGHEQYF. DNA for the CDR3: TGCGCCAGCAGTGAATTGGGGCACGAGCAGTACTTC.

V and J are TRBV9 and TRBJ2-5; 11 bases agree with TRBD2. The V segment lost 2 bases and the J segment 5 bases; nucleotides outside the gene matches: 14. Germline V gives CDR1 SGDLS, CDR2 YYNGEE. The CDR3 is made up of 18 amino acids. Here the CDR3 DNA reads TGTGCCAGCAGCGTCACGGGTACTAGCGGGGGCTGGGGGGAGACCCAGTACTTC. This codes for CASSVTGTSGGWGETQYF. The full variable domain, its missing parts supplied by reference TRBV9 and TRBJ2-5, is DSGVTQTPKHLITATGQRVTLRCSPRSGDLSVYWYQQSLDQGLQFLIQYYNGEERAKGNILERFSAQQFPDLHSELNLSSLELGDSALYFCASSVTGTSGGWGETQYFGPGTRLLVL.

This clone was counted once. The DNA for the CDR3 is TGTGCCAGCAGCCCCCGACAGGCTAAAGAGACCCAGTACTTC. Protein: CASSPRQAKETQYF. This chain uses TRBV7-8 with TRBJ2-5; tentative D call: TRBD1 (6 bases). The CDR3 spans 14 residues. Trimming cost V 5 bases and J 3 bases, with 13 bases left between them. Germline values: CDR1 SGHVS, CDR2 FQNEAQ.

The chain joins TRBV19 to TRBJ1-2, with 8 bases lining up with TRBD1. Trimming at V came to 3 bases and at J to 6 bases, leaving 9 bases not matched to a gene. The CDR3 is 15 amino acids. CDR1 LNHDA and CDR2 SQIVND come from the germline V gene (reference sequence). The DNA for the CDR3 is TGTGCCAGTAGTATGCTACAGGGGGTCATGGATGGCTACACCTTC. It encodes CASSMLQGVMDGYTF.

This chain connects TRBV5-5 to TRBJ1-4; tentative D call: TRBD1 (6 bases). CDR1 SGHKS and CDR2 YYEKEE come from the germline V gene (reference sequence). This CDR3 is built from 15 residues. Deletions cut 4 bases from V and 8 bases from J, with 18 bases between. The CDR3 bases are TGTGCCAGCAGCCTCGATTTAGGGGGTCAGGAAAAACTGTTTTTT. Translation: CASSLDLGGQEKLFF.